One and the same sample provided the 15 T cell receptor beta chains below, sequenced in a study of cytomegalovirus exposure and HLA in healthy donors. PCR involved 60 Vbeta and 13 Jbeta primers. Profiling relied on immunoSEQ multiplex PCR, and the TCRdb table lists in-frame clones only, not all of them. The table includes 150,000 to 200,000 clones, around 80% detected once. Input material: PBMCs. These receptors originate from a woman aged 25 to 45 in good health and CMV-seropositive.

V and J are TRBV13 and TRBJ1-6, with 8 bases that match TRBD1. The CDR3 is 15 amino acids. Germline V gives CDR1 PRHDT, CDR2 FYEKMQ (reference sequence). After removal of 5 bases from V and 11 bases from J, the junction contained 11 bases not matched to a gene. The CDR3 is CASSLQGQGIAPLHF. The CDR3 DNA is TGTGCCAGCAGCCTCCAAGGACAGGGTATAGCACCCCTCCACTTT.

In its sample, this clone was seen a few times. The rearrangement links TRBV4-1 to TRBJ1-4, with 9 bases identical to TRBD1. V was pared by 3 bases and J by 11 bases, with 10 bases of the junction left unmatched. Germline CDR1 is MGHRA and CDR2 is YSYEKL. CDR3 length equals 15 residues. In DNA, the CDR3 is TGCGCCAGCAGCCAGGAGGGACAGGGCCAGGGGAAACTGTTTTTT. As protein: CASSQEGQGQGKLFF.

The chain links TRBV19 to TRBJ2-3, with 7 nucleotides matching TRBD1. The trim removed 10 bases at V and 2 bases at J, leaving 9 bases unmatched. The CDR3 totals 14 residues. Per the germline V gene, CDR1 is LNHDA and CDR2 is SQIVND (reference sequence). The DNA for the CDR3 is TGTGCCACAACTTCCGGGACAGACACAGATACGCAGTATTTT. Translating gives CATTSGTDTDTQYF.

This chain uses TRBV5-5 with TRBJ1-2; possibly TRBD1 for D (6 bases). V was clipped by 3 bases and J by 0 bases, with 6 bases between them. This CDR3 has 13 residues. The germline V gene has CDR1 SGHKS and CDR2 YYEKEE (reference sequence). The CDR3 DNA sequence: TGTGCCAGCAGCTCAGGGGCTAACTATGGCTACACCTTC. The encoded protein is CASSSGANYGYTF.

V is TRBV5-4 and J is TRBJ2-5; 9 bases line up with TRBD2. V dropped 3 bases and J dropped 3; count of bases not matched to a gene: 12. This CDR3 has 17 amino acids. The germline gives CDR1 SGHNT, CDR2 YYREEE (reference sequence). The CDR3 sequence is CASSSGVAGEGEETQYF. The CDR3 nucleotides read TGTGCCAGCAGCTCCGGGGTAGCGGGGGAGGGGGAAGAGACCCAGTACTTC.

This rearrangement joins TRBV11-2 to TRBJ2-1; 8 bases match TRBD1. V lost 2 bases to trimming and J lost 5 bases; unmatched junction nucleotides: 8. CDR1 SGHAT and CDR2 FQNNGV come from the germline V gene. This CDR3 comprises 16 residues. This CDR3 reads CASSLPWGQENNEQFF. CDR3 nucleotides: TGTGCCAGCAGCTTACCATGGGGACAGGAGAACAATGAGCAGTTCTTC.

J is TRBJ2-5 and V is TRBV15; D perhaps matches TRBD2 (5 bases). V dropped 0 bases and J dropped 11 bases, with 10 bases sitting between them. The CDR3 contains 12 residues. Germline CDR1 reads LNHNV; CDR2 reads YYDKDF (reference sequence). CDR3 in amino acids: CATSRDRERQYF. In DNA, the CDR3 is TGTGCCACCAGCAGAGATAGGGAGAGGCAGTACTTC.

This chain links TRBV10-3 with TRBJ1-1, with a weak D call TRBD1 (6 bases). V was shortened by 2 bases and J by 3 bases, with 10 bases between the two germline ends. CDR3 size: 14 residues. Germline V gene lookup returns CDR1 ENHRY and CDR2 SYGVKD. In nucleotides, the CDR3 is TGTGCCATCAGTGAGATCGAGGGGGACACTGAAGCTTTCTTT. Translating it yields CAISEIEGDTEAFF.

The V gene is TRBV27, the J gene TRBJ2-1; 8 nucleotides align to TRBD1. CDR1 and CDR2 (germline): MNHEY, SMNVEV (reference sequence). J was trimmed by 5 bases and V by 7 bases; bases with no gene match: 13. CDR3 length: 16 residues. CDR3 protein: CASTVQGASSHNEQFF. DNA for the CDR3: TGTGCCAGCACCGTTCAGGGGGCTTCTAGCCACAATGAGCAGTTCTTC.

The chain carries TRBV4-1 and TRBJ1-6; perhaps TRBD1 as D (6 bases). The length of the CDR3 is 15 residues. Germline values: CDR1 MGHRA, CDR2 YSYEKL. Trimming removed 4 bases at V and 5 bases at J, with 12 bases between. CDR3 region: CASSPGVLDNSPLHF. Here the CDR3 DNA reads TGCGCCAGCAGCCCAGGGGTCCTAGATAATTCACCCCTCCACTTT.

The chain recombines TRBV7-7 with TRBJ2-1; D may be TRBD2 (5 bases). The CDR3 spans 15 residues. The V end lost 3 bases, the J end lost 3 bases, and 12 bases lay between the germline ends. CDR1 SSHAT and CDR2 FNYEAQ come from the germline V gene (reference sequence). CDR3: CASSLRLAVYNEQFF. CDR3 nucleotide sequence: TGTGCCAGCAGCTTGAGGCTAGCCGTCTACAATGAGCAGTTCTTC.

This clone was observed a handful of times. An end of the junction does not agree with germline; a read error may underlie this. The rearrangement joins TRBV5-1 to TRBJ2-5, with D perhaps TRBD2 (5 bases). Germline CDR1 is SGHRS and CDR2 is YFSETQ. The CDR3 has 13 amino acids. CDR3: CASSFGNQETQYF. Written as DNA, the CDR3 is TGTGCCAGCAGCTTCGGGAACCAAGAGACCCAGTACTTC.

The V call is TRBV19, the J call TRBJ2-7, with a tentative D call TRBD1 (6 bases). The CDR3 extends over 15 amino acids. V lost 5 bases to trimming and J lost 3 bases, with 17 bases between them. Germline-derived CDR1 and CDR2 are LNHDA and SQIVND (reference sequence). The CDR3 sequence: CASSPRGGMGYEQYF. Written as DNA, the CDR3 is TGTGCCAGTAGTCCCCGAGGGGGAATGGGCTACGAGCAGTACTTC. Drawing the rest from reference TRBV19 and TRBJ2-7, the complete variable domain is DGGITQSPKYLFRKEGQNVTLSCEQNLNHDAMYWYRQDPGQGLRLIYYSQIVNDFQKGDIAEGYSVSREKKESFPLTVTSAQKNPTAFYLCASSPRGGMGYEQYFGPGTRLTVT.

The CDR3 protein is CASSVGPGTEAFF. The DNA of the CDR3 is TGTGCCAGCAGCGTAGGGCCAGGCACTGAAGCTTTCTTT. The chain joins TRBV9 to TRBJ1-1; D gene ambiguous. The germline V gene encodes CDR1 SGDLS and CDR2 YYNGEE. This CDR3 contains 13 residues. Trimming left V 0 bases short and J 4 bases short, with 7 bases between.

The sample holds one count of this clone. The chain recombines TRBV10-3 with TRBJ1-5; D perhaps matches TRBD1 (6 bases). This CDR3 contains 12 residues. Per the germline V gene, CDR1 is ENHRY and CDR2 is SYGVKD. Trimming cost V 10 bases and J 4 bases, with 11 bases left between them. CDR3 coding DNA: TGTGCCACCCGGGACACTAATCAGCCCCAGCATTTT. It yields the protein CATRDTNQPQHF.